This paragraph covers one T cell receptor (beta chain) sequence. As handled by the study authors: It was from reference gene primer amplification that nucleated cell counts were estimated. Sequencing used immunoSEQ multiplex PCR; TCRdb keeps in-frame clones, though not all of them. V, J and clone size were drawn from that table, and D and trimming were deduced from the DNA. The sample includes about 250,000 clones, roughly 85% seen only once; the top ten take roughly 3%. The data derive from a study of blood T cell repertoires in COVID-19. Across the whole study: Some COVID-19 samples were acute and others convalescent; all came from the United States, Italy and Spain.

The CDR3 length is 17 residues. V shed 2 bases, J shed 5 bases, and the junction held 14 bases outside the gene matches. CDR1 LGHNA and CDR2 YNFKEQ come from the germline V gene. This clonotype was obtained from a man between 18 and 29 years old with active or convalescent COVID-19. The chain is built from TRBV4-2 and TRBJ2-7; 8 bases line up with TRBD2. Material for sequencing was peripheral blood. CDR3 coding DNA: TGTGCCAGCAGCCAATTCCCGACAGCGGGAGTCGCCCACGAGCAGTACTTC. It translates to CASSQFPTAGVAHEQYF.